This T cell receptor (beta chain) was recovered during a study of siplizumab effects on memory and regulatory T cells. As for this clone: Antigen unknown.

V shed 4 bases and J shed 4 bases, with 9 bases lying between them. The CDR3 is 14 amino acids. Germline CDR1 and CDR2: SGHDT and YYEEEE. The data were produced by immunoSEQ multiplex PCR, yet TCRdb's version contains in-frame clones alone and is incomplete. The sample shows 100,000 or so clones, 85% to 95% of them seen only once. Study results and caveats: No naive or memory phenotype could be assigned to roughly 80-97% of proliferating clones. Apparently more diverse than memory cells, naive T cells also seemed major alloresponse contributors.

This clonotype was sampled from a human donor in good health. Sequenced sample: non-Treg CD4+ T cells sorted from blood. The chain is built from TRBV5-6 and TRBJ2-6; D remains unclear. The CDR3: CASSPFVGANVLTF. The CDR3 DNA sequence: TGTGCCAGCAGCCCCTTCGTCGGGGCCAACGTCCTGACTTTC.